The clone carrying this T cell receptor beta chain was detected only a few times. Its antigen is not identified. The sample is drawn from a study of beta chain features in type 1 diabetes. General study points: Among patients with Type 1 diabetes, TCRB CDR3s were moderately but significantly shorter in every one of the four CD4+ subsets.

Expressed TCRB transcripts were sequenced after all isolated RNA was converted to cDNA. Approximately 3.6 million reads was the average for naive, central memory and regulatory T cell samples. Data came from immunoSEQ multiplex PCR; TCRdb stores just in-frame clones and leaves some out. The sample records roughly 240,000 clones, 13% to 15% being singletons. Deletions cut 2 bases from V and 3 bases from J, with 14 bases between. The CDR3 consists of 15 residues. Germline V gives CDR1 MNHEY, CDR2 SVGAGI. Sequencing input: naive CD4+ T cells from blood. J is TRBJ2-7 and V is TRBV6-5; tentative D call: TRBD1 (6 bases). The receptor's source is a woman between 35 and 50 years old in good health. Here the CDR3 reads CASSYEDSLVYEQYF. DNA of the CDR3: TGTGCCAGCAGTTACGAGGACAGTCTCGTCTACGAGCAGTACTTC.